A selection of T cell receptor beta chains follows, all from one sample in a study of T cells in Graves' hyperthyroidism and ophthalmopathy. TCRdb fed the multiplex PCR reads into MiXCR, producing one record per CDR3 protein. This sample yields around 600,000 distinct CDR3 sequences, of which 11% to 15% are seen a single time; 6.5% to 9% belongs to the top ten. Material for sequencing was blood. These receptors all come from a woman aged 18-30 years with Graves' ophthalmopathy. The CDR3 runs from the conserved cysteine through the conserved F or W. Each record gives: clone size, V gene, J gene, D gene, CDR3 DNA, CDR3 protein. A D gene is named only where the DNA matches it firmly. The size of a clone is reported for some rows only, either as once, few or many, or as a class for expanded clones.

many	TRBV12-3/TRBV12-4	TRBJ2-3	TRBD2	TGTGCCAGCAGTAACTTCGCGACTAGCCACACAGATACGCAGTATTTT	CASSNFATSHTDTQYF
many	TRBV6-1	TRBJ1-1	NA	TGTGCCAGCAGCGCGGGACACACTGAAGCTTTCTTT	CASSAGHTEAFF
many	TRBV3-1	TRBJ2-7	NA	TGTGCCAGCAGCCAAGAAATAGGTGGCGCCGAGCAGTACTTC	CASSQEIGGAEQYF
many	TRBV6-5	TRBJ2-5	NA	TGTGCCAGCAGTTCCCCACTCCTTGACAGGCCCGTAGGGGAGACCCAGTACTTC	CASSSPLLDRPVGETQYF
NA	TRBV2	TRBJ2-7	NA	TGTGCCAGCAGCCCTGGGTCCTACGAGCGGCACTTC	CASSPGSYERHF
NA	TRBV11-2	TRBJ2-7	NA	TGTGCCAGCAGCGGAGGGGGGGACGAGCAGTACTTC	CASSGGGDEQYF
many	TRBV27	TRBJ2-7	TRBD1	TGTGCCAGCAGCCCTGGGACAGGGTTGGTCGAGCAGTACTTC	CASSPGTGLVEQYF
many	TRBV2	TRBJ2-3	NA	TGTGCCAGCAGGGGGAGTTGGGGCACAGATACGCAGTATTTT	CASRGSWGTDTQYF
many	TRBV5-4	TRBJ2-3	TRBD1	TGTGCCAGCAGCTCACCGACAGGGAGCACAGATACGCAGTATTTT	CASSSPTGSTDTQYF
many	TRBV20-1	TRBJ2-4	TRBD2	TGCAGTGGGACTAGCGGGATCCTCAAAAACATTCAGTACTTC	CSGTSGILKNIQYF
few	TRBV18	TRBJ1-4	NA	TGTGCCAGCTCACCTGGGCAGCAGGCACTGTTTTTT	CASSPGQQALFF
few	TRBV25-1	TRBJ2-7	TRBD1	TGTGCCAGCAGTGAAAGACCGGGACAGAGATCCTACGAGCAGTACTTC	CASSERPGQRSYEQYF
many	TRBV28	TRBJ2-3	TRBD1	TGTGCCAGCAGTTCAATAATGGGTAGTTGGGACAGGGGTTTCACAGATACGCAGTATTTT	CASSSIMGSWDRGFTDTQYF
many	TRBV27	TRBJ1-5	NA	TGTGCCAGCAGGGAATCGGTTAGCAATCAGCCCCAGCATTTT	CASRESVSNQPQHF
many	TRBV28	TRBJ2-5	TRBD1	TGTGCCAGCAGTCCCCGCACAGGGGGATACCAAGAGACCCAGTACTTC	CASSPRTGGYQETQYF
many	TRBV7-2	TRBJ2-2	NA	TGTGCCAGCAGCTTATTCAGTATTGGGGAGCTGTTTTTT	CASSLFSIGELFF
NA	TRBV11-2	TRBJ2-2	NA	TGTGCCAGCAGCTTCGGGGCTAGCACCGGGGAGCTGTTTTTT	CASSFGASTGELFF
NA	TRBV3-1	TRBJ2-1	TRBD1	TGTGCCAGCAGCCAAGTGATTCGTCAGGGGGCCAACAATGAGCAGTTCTTC	CASSQVIRQGANNEQFF
many	TRBV20-1	TRBJ2-7	TRBD2	TGCAGTGCTGCTCCGGGGACTAGCTTCTACGAGCAGTACTTC	CSAAPGTSFYEQYF
many	TRBV7-2	TRBJ2-3	TRBD2	TGTGCCAGCAGCTTAGCGGGAGGGGAGCTAGATACGCAGTATTTT	CASSLAGGELDTQYF
many	TRBV12-3/TRBV12-4	TRBJ1-2	NA	TGTGCCAGCAGGAGCAGGGGTTTATCGGGTTACTATGGCTACACCTTC	CASRSRGLSGYYGYTF
many	TRBV12-3/TRBV12-4	TRBJ1-2	NA	TGTGCCAGCAGTTTGGCAGAGAACTATGGCTACACCTTC	CASSLAENYGYTF
many	TRBV20-1	TRBJ1-1	NA	TGCAGTGCTGGGAGACGGAGATACACTGAAGCTTTCTTT	CSAGRRRYTEAFF
once	TRBV4-1	TRBJ1-2	NA	TGCGCCAGCAGCCAAGATGTCCCCGGGACATCATATGGCTACACCTTC	CASSQDVPGTSYGYTF
few	TRBV9	TRBJ2-1	TRBD2	TGTGCCAGCAGCTCAAACGGTATGACTAGCGCTTGGCAGTTCTTC	CASSSNGMTSAWQFF
many	TRBV7-2	TRBJ2-3	TRBD1	TGTGCCAGCAGACCAAACAGGGGGCGGACAGATACGCAGTATTTT	CASRPNRGRTDTQYF
many	TRBV12-3/TRBV12-4	TRBJ2-7	NA	TGTGCCAGCAGTCGCAGACTCTCCTACGAGCAGTACTTC	CASSRRLSYEQYF
many	TRBV11-3	TRBJ2-7	NA	TGTGCCAGCAGCTTAGATTTGGGCTTGGGACCAGCGACCTACGAGCAGTACTTC	CASSLDLGLGPATYEQYF
NA	TRBV6-2/TRBV6-3	TRBJ2-7	NA	TGTGCCAGCAGTTACCCCAGTAAGGGCGAGCAGTACTTC	CASSYPSKGEQYF
few	TRBV9	TRBJ1-1	NA	TGTGCCAGCAGCCCCTCACCAGCCCTCCCTGAAGCTTTCTTT	CASSPSPALPEAFF
many	TRBV27	TRBJ2-5	TRBD2	TGTGCCAGCAGTCTGACTAGCGGTCCGTACCAAGAGACCCAGTACTTC	CASSLTSGPYQETQYF
NA	TRBV4-3	TRBJ2-2	NA	TGCGCCAGCAGCCAAGAATCAAGGAACACCGGGGAGCTGTTTTTT	CASSQESRNTGELFF
NA	TRBV7-2	TRBJ2-1	NA	TGTGCCAGTAGCTTAGCGATCAGCACCTACAATGAGCAGTTCTTC	CASSLAISTYNEQFF
many	TRBV28	TRBJ2-5	NA	TGTGCCAGCTCGGACTCCTGGGGGACCCAGTACTTC	CASSDSWGTQYF
many	TRBV24-1	TRBJ2-7	NA	TGTGCCACCTCCCCAGGGGGGTACGAGCAGTACTTC	CATSPGGYEQYF
few	TRBV10-1	TRBJ2-5	TRBD2	TGCGCCAGCAGCCGACTGGGACTAGCGGAGCAAGAGACCCAGTACTTC	CASSRLGLAEQETQYF
NA	TRBV2	TRBJ2-7	NA	TGTGCCAGCTCACCACCCAGGTCAGGGCAGTTCAACGAGCAGTACTTC	CASSPPRSGQFNEQYF
few	TRBV9	TRBJ2-3	NA	TGTGCCAGCACCCCAAGAGTAGTTAGCACAGATACGCAGTATTTT	CASTPRVVSTDTQYF
NA	TRBV6-6	TRBJ2-3	TRBD2	TGTGCCAGCAGTTACTCCGGGACTAGCGGGAGCGGTACAGATACGCAGTATTTT	CASSYSGTSGSGTDTQYF
many	TRBV29-1	TRBJ2-3	NA	TGCAGCGTTGAAGTCGGGACTGATACGCAGTATTTT	CSVEVGTDTQYF
many	TRBV6-1	TRBJ2-5	TRBD2	TGTGCCAGCAGCCCGACTAGCGGCCAAGAGACCCAGTACTTC	CASSPTSGQETQYF
many	TRBV27	TRBJ1-2	TRBD1	TGTGCCAGCACCCAGGGACAGGGGGAAGGCTACACCTTC	CASTQGQGEGYTF
NA	TRBV29-1	TRBJ2-1	NA	TGCAGCGTGACAGGAAACCTTTACAATGAGCAGTTCTTC	CSVTGNLYNEQFF
NA	TRBV5-1	TRBJ2-2	TRBD1	TGCGCCAGCAGAGCCCCGGGACAGGGATCCGGCGGGGAGCTGTTTTTT	CASRAPGQGSGGELFF
few	TRBV9	TRBJ1-2	TRBD1	TGTGCCAGCAGCGTAGGGATACAGGGGAGTAATGGCTACACCTTC	CASSVGIQGSNGYTF
NA	TRBV4-1	TRBJ1-6	NA	TGCGCCAGCAGCCAACCGGCGGGAGGACATTCACCCCTCCACTTT	CASSQPAGGHSPLHF
NA	TRBV7-2	TRBJ2-3	TRBD2	TGTGCCAGCAGCTTAGCGAGGACTAGCGCCCTTTGCACAGATACGCAGTATTTT	CASSLARTSALCTDTQYF
NA	TRBV30	TRBJ1-1	NA	TGTGCCTGGACGCGAGCTGGGAACATGAACACTGAAGCTTTCTTT	CAWTRAGNMNTEAFF
many	TRBV7-8	TRBJ2-1	TRBD1	TGTGCCAGCAGGAAGGACAGGCGAGTTTACAATGAGCAGTTCTTC	CASRKDRRVYNEQFF
few	TRBV7-2	TRBJ1-5	TRBD1	TGTGCCAGCAGCGGCACAGGGGGCATCTATAGCAATCAGCCCCAGCATTTT	CASSGTGGIYSNQPQHF